The 16 T cell receptor beta chains given below trace back to one sample, sequenced in a study of molecular identifiers for immune sequencing clone quantification. TCRdb reprocessed the PCR reads with MiXCR, giving one entry per CDR3 protein. The table has about 10,000 distinct CDR3 sequences, roughly 19% seen once. The material sequenced was naive CD8+ T cells from blood, with Jurkat cell RNA spiked in. Subset in this sample: FACS-sorted CD8+CD4-CCR7+CD45RA+ naive T cells. These receptors were collected from a human donor in good health. Some libraries in this study had Jurkat cell RNA spiked in.

There are many counts of this clonotype. The chain is built from TRBV12-3 or TRBV12-4 and TRBJ2-7; D call uncertain. The CDR3 covers 13 residues. Trimming stripped 4 bases from V and 1 base from J, with 8 bases between. The CDR3 sequence is CASSSVGSYEQYF. The CDR3 coding sequence is TGTGCCAGCAGTTCCGTAGGGTCCTACGAGCAGTACTTC.

This clonotype has just a few counts. The CDR3 region is CASSSSPFTDTQYF. As DNA, the CDR3 is TGTGCCAGCAGTTCCTCTCCTTTCACAGATACGCAGTATTTT. The chain has TRBV12-3 or TRBV12-4 and TRBJ2-3; no firm D call. The CDR3 is made up of 14 amino acids. V lost 4 bases and J 2 bases, leaving 10 bases between the germline ends.

Comments on this clonotype: A much larger clone sits a single nucleotide away, making a read error possible. The genes are TRBV27 and TRBJ1-1; 9 bases are a match to TRBD1. J gave up 4 bases and V 6 bases, and 9 bases lay outside the gene matches. The CDR3 consists of 15 residues. Germline CDR1 and CDR2: MNHEY and SMNVEV (reference sequence). The CDR3 bases are TGTGCCAGCAGCGAAACAGGGGGCTGGGGCACTGAAGCTTTCTTT. Translated, it gives CASSETGGWGTEAFF.

The chain employs TRBV7-9 and TRBJ2-1, with D unresolved. CDR3 length: 13 residues. V lost 1 base to trimming and J lost 3 bases, with 4 bases between them. Per the germline V gene, CDR1 is SEHNR and CDR2 is FQNEAQ (reference sequence). The CDR3: CASSLGSYNEQFF. The DNA of the CDR3 is TGTGCCAGCAGCTTAGGAAGCTACAATGAGCAGTTCTTC.

This clonotype is medium-sized (0.01 to 0.1%). The chain links TRBV6-5 to TRBJ2-6; D possibly uses TRBD1 or TRBD2 (5 bases each). The germline CDR1 and CDR2 sequences are MNHEY and SVGAGI. This CDR3 has 17 amino acids. V was shortened by 8 bases and J by 0 bases, with 17 bases between the two germline ends. The CDR3 loop is CASGFRGDYSGANVLTF. CDR3 in DNA: TGTGCCAGCGGGTTCCGAGGGGATTACTCTGGGGCCAACGTCCTGACTTTC.

Sample share makes this clonotype medium-sized (0.01 to 0.1%). The V gene is TRBV7-9, the J gene TRBJ1-1; weak D call: TRBD1 (6 bases). This CDR3 comprises 16 residues. V was pared by 1 base and J by 6 bases, with 18 bases between. Germline-derived CDR1 and CDR2 are SEHNR and FQNEAQ (reference sequence). The chain's CDR3 is CASSLVVGVGGSEAFF. Written as DNA, the CDR3 is TGTGCCAGCAGCTTAGTGGTGGGTGTGGGGGGCTCTGAAGCTTTCTTT.

This clonotype was counted many times. The chain couples TRBV19 to TRBJ2-5; D unresolved. This CDR3 spans 15 amino acids. Per the germline V gene, CDR1 is LNHDA and CDR2 is SQIVND (reference sequence). V was trimmed by 2 bases and J by 1 base, leaving 11 bases between them. The CDR3 region is CASSIPGRIQETQYF. CDR3 DNA: TGTGCCAGTAGTATACCTGGACGGATCCAAGAGACCCAGTACTTC.

This clonotype was seen only a few times. This sequence may be a read error, since a much larger clone differs from it by one base. The chain recombines TRBV5-1 with TRBJ2-7, with TRBD2 identical over 16 bases. The CDR3 contains 16 residues. From germline, CDR1 is SGHRS and CDR2 YFSETQ. The CDR3 is CASSFWGLAGGYERYF. The CDR3 DNA sequence: TGCGCCAGCAGCTTCTGGGGACTAGCGGGAGGGTACGAGCGGTACTTC.

This clonotype came up many times. This sequence joins TRBV3-1 and TRBJ2-3; TRBD2 matches 8 bases. With V trimmed by 2 bases and J by 7 bases, 17 bases remained unmatched. This CDR3 contains 18 residues. Germline assignment: CDR1 LGHDT and CDR2 YNNKEL (reference sequence). The CDR3 region is CASSQPLWEERGNNTQYF. Written as DNA, the CDR3 is TGTGCCAGCAGCCAACCCCTTTGGGAGGAGCGGGGGAATAATACGCAGTATTTT.

By sample fraction, this clonotype is medium-sized. The V gene is TRBV7-6, the J gene TRBJ1-3, with 9 bases lining up with TRBD1. Germline V gene lookup returns CDR1 SGHVS and CDR2 FNYEAQ. Germline trimming cut 6 bases from V and 3 bases from J; bases unmatched to any gene: 9. CDR3 length: 16 residues. CDR3 bases: TGTGCCAGCAGTCTGCTTGGGACAGGGCATGGAAACACCATATATTTT. Its protein product is CASSLLGTGHGNTIYF.

This clonotype is categorized as medium-sized. Here the CDR3 reads CASSPPQTGEETQYF. DNA of the CDR3: TGTGCCAGCAGCCCGCCCCAGACAGGGGAAGAGACCCAGTACTTC. The chain joins TRBV7-9 to TRBJ2-5, with 8 bases fitting TRBD1. CDR1 and CDR2 from the germline V gene are SEHNR and FQNEAQ (reference sequence). After removal of 5 bases from V and 3 bases from J, the junction contained 8 bases not matched to a gene. The CDR3 totals 15 residues.

This clonotype has a count of ten or more. This chain joins TRBV27 and TRBJ2-2, with D hard to call. CDR3 length: 15 residues. The germline V gene has CDR1 MNHEY and CDR2 SMNVEV (reference sequence). The V end was cut by 6 bases, the J end by 2 bases, with 13 bases between. The CDR3 protein is CASRTLLRNTGELFF. In nucleotides, the CDR3 is TGTGCCAGCAGGACTTTATTAAGAAACACCGGGGAGCTGTTTTTT.

In this sample, this clonotype turned up many times. The chain is built from TRBV12-3 or TRBV12-4 and TRBJ1-5, with TRBD1 matching over 8 bases. The CDR3 spans 16 residues. Trimming cost V 2 bases and J 2 bases; bases outside gene matches: 5. CDR3 coding DNA: TGTGCCAGCAGTTTATGGCAGGGGGCACGCAATCAGCCCCAGCATTTT. As protein: CASSLWQGARNQPQHF.

This clonotype appeared many times. The chain joins TRBV11-2 to TRBJ2-3; 9 bases line up with TRBD1. This CDR3 has 15 residues. CDR1 and CDR2 (germline): SGHAT, FQNNGV. The V gene end was trimmed by 6 bases and the J gene end by 5 bases; junction bases not matched to a gene: 9. DNA of the CDR3: TGTGCCAGCAGTCGAACAGGGGGCCAGATAGATACGCAGTATTTT. Translated: CASSRTGGQIDTQYF.

This clonotype is medium-sized by share. The rearrangement uses TRBV7-2 and TRBJ2-7; unclear D gene. This CDR3 comprises 15 residues. Germline loops: CDR1 SGHTA, CDR2 FQGNSA. Trimming removed 7 bases at V and 0 bases at J, with 16 bases between. The CDR3 protein is CASTQHVTSSYEQYF. CDR3 DNA sequence: TGTGCCAGCACCCAACACGTAACGAGCTCCTACGAGCAGTACTTC.

In its sample, this clonotype is medium-sized. The chain couples TRBV4-2 to TRBJ2-1, with 10 bases that match TRBD2. CDR3 length: 15 residues. Trimming at V came to 3 bases and at J to 7 bases, leaving 6 bases not matched to a gene. Germline CDR1 LGHNA, CDR2 YNFKEQ. Here the CDR3 reads CASSQLAGDPNEQFF. The CDR3, as DNA: TGTGCCAGCAGCCAGCTAGCGGGAGACCCTAATGAGCAGTTCTTC.